What follows are 12 T cell receptor beta chains derived from one specimen sequenced in a study of T cells expressing NK-cell markers. TCRdb derives one entry per CDR3 protein from the 5' RACE reads, leaving out DNA. Its listing shows hundreds of thousands of distinct CDR3 sequences. Material: blood T cells: a sorted CD56 or NKG2C T cell subset, CD4+ or CD8+ T cells, or bulk PBMC T cells (not recorded which). Every receptor here comes from a man between 18 and 29 years old in good health.

This chain joins TRBV15 and TRBJ2-1; the TRBD1 assignment by TCRdb is unverifiable without DNA. CDR1 and CDR2 (germline): LNHNV, YYDKDF (reference sequence). CDR3 length: 12 residues. Here the CDR3 reads CATSSGGALLFF.

V is TRBV12-3 or TRBV12-4 and J is TRBJ2-1. This CDR3 spans 16 amino acids. The CDR3: CASSFGVGLVGNEQFF.

The rearrangement uses TRBV2 and TRBJ2-5; no DNA is available, so the TRBD2 call from TCRdb remains unchecked. CDR3 length equals 15 residues. Germline V lookup: CDR1 SNHLY, CDR2 FYNNEI. CDR3: CASSERGLIQETQYF.

This sequence joins TRBV28 and TRBJ2-1; the TRBD1 assignment by TCRdb is unverifiable without DNA. The CDR3 totals 15 residues. Germline CDR1 is MDHEN and CDR2 is SYDVKM. CDR3 residues: CASSLTGQSYNEQFF.

This chain connects TRBV6-5 to TRBJ1-1; absent DNA, TCRdb's TRBD1 call cannot be checked. CDR1 is MNHEY, CDR2 SVGAGI, per germline. CDR3 length: 14 amino acids. CDR3 in amino acids: CASSLRQGLTEAFF.

The chain combines TRBV4-1 with TRBJ2-1. CDR1 is MGHRA and CDR2 is YSYEKL in the germline V gene. This CDR3 comprises 15 residues. The CDR3 protein is CASSQDLRPYDEQFF.

The gene calls are TRBV27 and TRBJ2-1. The CDR3 runs to 15 residues. Germline CDR1 and CDR2: MNHEY and SMNVEV (reference sequence). CDR3 protein: CASSLSLGLDNEQFF.

V is TRBV5-1 and J is TRBJ2-7; absent DNA, TCRdb's TRBD1 call cannot be checked. Germline loops: CDR1 SGHRS, CDR2 YFSETQ. The CDR3 loop spans 16 amino acids. Here the CDR3 reads CASSLAGGDLSGEQYF.

The rearrangement joins TRBV7-8 to TRBJ2-7; the D gene TCRdb calls, TRBD1, cannot be checked with no DNA. Germline V lookup: CDR1 SGHVS, CDR2 FQNEAQ. The CDR3 spans 16 residues. Here the CDR3 reads CASSLGRRQGPYEQYF.

This chain connects TRBV27 to TRBJ2-1; TCRdb's D call of TRBD1 is untestable without DNA. The CDR3 spans 16 residues. Germline V gives CDR1 MNHEY, CDR2 SMNVEV (reference sequence). Here the CDR3 reads CASSYRDRSSYNEQFF.

The rearrangement links TRBV12-3 or TRBV12-4 to TRBJ2-6; absent DNA, TCRdb's TRBD1 call cannot be checked. CDR3 size: 20 residues. This CDR3 reads CASSSPRVGGQVPGANVLTF.

J is TRBJ2-1 and V is TRBV5-5; no DNA is available, so the TRBD2 call from TCRdb remains unchecked. CDR3 length equals 17 residues. The germline CDR1 and CDR2 sequences are SGHKS and YYEKEE (reference sequence). The CDR3 protein is CASSLLPSGRYLNEQFF. Complete variable domain (other parts from reference TRBV5-5 and TRBJ2-1): DAGVTQSPTHLIKTRGQQVTLRCSPISGHKSVSWYQQVLGQGPQFIFQYYEKEERGRGNFPDRFSARQFPNYSSELNVNALLLGDSALYLCASSLLPSGRYLNEQFFGPGTRLTVL.